A single TCR beta chain is shown here with its context. Its recognized antigen is unknown. It has no much larger one-base neighbor in the sample; base qualities were not kept. TCRbeta CDR3 regions were amplified from genomic DNA by means of the immunoSEQ Assay, a bias-controlled multiplex PCR. Per the source publication's procedure: The number of nucleated cells in each sample was estimated by amplification of reference gene primers within the assay. Sequence reads were collapsed and filtered to measure the absolute abundance of every unique TCRbeta CDR3 rearrangement. For each sample, productive Simpson clonality was calculated as the square root of Simpson's diversity index across productive rearrangements. The table was pulled from immuneACCESS by TCRdb, which kept in-frame rearrangements only. Such tables lose some clones; where checked, under half of the loss comes from unresolved V genes, and the rest has no known cause. The V and J calls and clone size were taken over from that table, and D and trimming were inferred from the DNA. This sample is represented by tens of thousands of clones; around 89% of them were singletons. Under 7.5% of the sample goes to the ten largest clones.

The sample comes from a study of blood T cell repertoires in COVID-19 (dated by TCRdb to the early 2020s). Concerning the study at large: Samples covering the acute and convalescent phases of COVID-19 were provided by collaborators in the United States, Italy and Spain. The material from the prospective study consisted of cDNA or gDNA derived from T cells, B-cell-depleted T cells, or PBMCs. The dataset comprised deeply sampled blood TCRbeta repertoires from subjects exposed to, actively infected with, or recovered from COVID-19. The repertoires were released in a freely available public database intended as a resource for research on the immune response to SARS-CoV-2. Samples were obtained from the ongoing ImmuneRACE study (first 160 participants) and from some 1,300 subjects provided by 6 global collaborators. A de-identified subject ID, COVID-19 status, age in years and sex were almost always included in the sample metadata. Where HLA class I and class II types were available, the types were taken from metadata supplied by the sample provider, not from assay-based typing. Overall study results and their limits: How much clinical and demographic metadata was included differed by source and by participant, and the metadata was provided uncurated.

Each collaborating institution followed its own protocols to collect whole blood in K2EDTA tubes. For TCRbeta analysis, collaborators shipped samples as frozen whole blood, isolated PBMCs, or DNA extracted from either of those sample types. The sequence was collected from a woman of 80 years or more with acute or convalescent COVID-19. Sequenced: peripheral blood.

The bases read TGTGCCAGCAGTCCAGGGACAGGAGTAAAGTATGGCTACACCTTC. The resulting protein is CASSPGTGVKYGYTF. The chain links TRBV27 with TRBJ1-2; 8 central bases correspond to TRBD1. Trimming accounts for 5 bases at V and 5 bases at J, while the number of junction bases matched to no gene is 10. CDR1 MNHEY and CDR2 SMNVEV were looked up in the germline V gene (reference sequence). Counted from cysteine to phenylalanine, this CDR3 has 15 amino acids. The read is trimmed to its CDR3 DNA, 45 bases read in frame from base 1.